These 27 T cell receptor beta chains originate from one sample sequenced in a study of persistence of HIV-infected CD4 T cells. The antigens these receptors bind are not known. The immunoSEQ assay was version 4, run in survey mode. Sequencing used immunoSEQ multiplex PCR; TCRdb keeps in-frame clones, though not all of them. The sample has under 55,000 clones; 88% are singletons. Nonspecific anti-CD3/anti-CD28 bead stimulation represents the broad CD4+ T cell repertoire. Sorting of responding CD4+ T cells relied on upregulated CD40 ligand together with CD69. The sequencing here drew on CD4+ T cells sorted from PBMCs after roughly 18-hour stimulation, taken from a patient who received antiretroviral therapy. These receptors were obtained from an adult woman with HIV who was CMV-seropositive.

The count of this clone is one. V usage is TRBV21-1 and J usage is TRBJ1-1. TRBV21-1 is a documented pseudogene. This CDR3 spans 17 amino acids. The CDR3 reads CASTGGEVTVCEAEAFF. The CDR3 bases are TGTGCCAGCACCGGGGGGGAGGTTACGGTTTGTGAAGCTGAAGCTTTCTTT.

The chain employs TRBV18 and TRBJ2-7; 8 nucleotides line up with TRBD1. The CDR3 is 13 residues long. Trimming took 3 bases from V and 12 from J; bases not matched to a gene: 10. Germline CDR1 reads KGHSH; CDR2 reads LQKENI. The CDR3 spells CASSPADREAPYF. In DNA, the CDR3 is TGTGCCAGCTCACCCGCGGACAGGGAAGCGCCGTACTTC.

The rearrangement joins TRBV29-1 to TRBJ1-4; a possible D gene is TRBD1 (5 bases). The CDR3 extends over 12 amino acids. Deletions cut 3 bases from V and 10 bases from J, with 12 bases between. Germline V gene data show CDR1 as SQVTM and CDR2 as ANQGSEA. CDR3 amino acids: CSVDGQGGKLFF. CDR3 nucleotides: TGCAGCGTTGACGGCCAGGGAGGAAAACTGTTTTTT.

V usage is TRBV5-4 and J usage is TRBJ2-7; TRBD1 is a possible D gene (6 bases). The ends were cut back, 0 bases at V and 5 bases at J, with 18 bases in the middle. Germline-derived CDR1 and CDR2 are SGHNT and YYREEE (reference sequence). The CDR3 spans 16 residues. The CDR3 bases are TGTGCCAGCAGCTTGGCCGTAGGGACAAGGGTCCACGAGCAGTACTTC. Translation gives CASSLAVGTRVHEQYF.

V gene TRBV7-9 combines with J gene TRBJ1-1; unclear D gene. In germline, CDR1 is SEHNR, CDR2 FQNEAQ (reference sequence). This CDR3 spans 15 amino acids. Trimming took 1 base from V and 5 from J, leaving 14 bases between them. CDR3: CASSLVSVTGTEAFF. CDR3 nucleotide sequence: TGTGCCAGCAGCTTAGTGTCGGTTACGGGGACTGAAGCTTTCTTT.

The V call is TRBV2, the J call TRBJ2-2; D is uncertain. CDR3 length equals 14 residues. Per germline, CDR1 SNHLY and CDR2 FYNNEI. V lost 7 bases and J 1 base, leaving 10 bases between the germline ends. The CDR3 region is CASKKMRNTGELFF. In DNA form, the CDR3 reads TGTGCCAGCAAAAAGATGAGGAACACCGGGGAGCTGTTTTTT.

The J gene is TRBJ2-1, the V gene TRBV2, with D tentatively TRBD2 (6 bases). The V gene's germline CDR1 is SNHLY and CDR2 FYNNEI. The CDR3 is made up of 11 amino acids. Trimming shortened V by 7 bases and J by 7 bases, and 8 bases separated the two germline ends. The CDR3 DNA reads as TGTGCCAGCAATGGGAGGAATGAGCAGTTCTTC. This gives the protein CASNGRNEQFF.

This CDR3 is CASSPSGGVTYEQFF. The CDR3 region has the DNA TGTGCCAGCAGCCCTAGCGGGGGGGTTACTTATGAGCAGTTCTTC. The V and J genes are TRBV11-2 and TRBJ2-1; 12 positions agree with TRBD2. The V gene's germline CDR1 is SGHAT and CDR2 FQNNGV. V trimming: 5 bases; J trimming: 8 bases; junction bases outside the gene matches: 7. The CDR3 covers 15 residues.

CDR3: CASSGFTAGASPLHF. The CDR3, as DNA: TGTGCCAGCAGTGGTTTCACGGCCGGGGCATCACCCCTCCACTTT. The J gene is TRBJ1-6, the V gene TRBV25-1; possible D gene TRBD1, 5 bases. Trimming shortened V by 4 bases and J by 10 bases, and 17 bases separated the two germline ends. CDR1 and CDR2 from the germline V gene are MGHDK and SYGVNS. This CDR3 is built from 15 residues.

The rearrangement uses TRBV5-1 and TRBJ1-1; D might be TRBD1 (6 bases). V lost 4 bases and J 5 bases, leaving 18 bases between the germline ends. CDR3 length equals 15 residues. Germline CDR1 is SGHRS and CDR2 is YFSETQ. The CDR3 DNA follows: TGCGCCAGCAGCACGAGAGCTACACAGGGTACTGAAGCTTTCTTT. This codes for CASSTRATQGTEAFF.

CDR3 loop: CASSIGGSGGFYNEQFF. Here the CDR3 DNA reads TGTGCCAGTAGTATAGGTGGGAGCGGGGGGTTCTACAATGAGCAGTTCTTC. J is TRBJ2-1 and V is TRBV19; 9 bases are a match to TRBD2. V was pared by 1 base and J by 3 bases, with 7 bases of the junction left unmatched. This CDR3 is 17 amino acids long. Per germline, CDR1 LNHDA and CDR2 SQIVND (reference sequence).

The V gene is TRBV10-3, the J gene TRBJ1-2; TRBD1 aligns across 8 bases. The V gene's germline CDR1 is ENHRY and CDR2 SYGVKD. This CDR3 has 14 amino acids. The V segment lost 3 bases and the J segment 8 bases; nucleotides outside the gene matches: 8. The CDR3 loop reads CAISEAGGAYGYTF. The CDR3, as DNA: TGTGCCATCAGTGAAGCAGGGGGCGCGTACGGCTACACCTTC.

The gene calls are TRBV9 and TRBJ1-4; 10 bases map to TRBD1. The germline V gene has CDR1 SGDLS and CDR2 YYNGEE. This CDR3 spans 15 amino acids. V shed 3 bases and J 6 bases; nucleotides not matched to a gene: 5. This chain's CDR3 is CASSASGTGDEKLFF. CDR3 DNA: TGTGCCAGCAGCGCTTCCGGGACAGGGGATGAAAAACTGTTTTTT.

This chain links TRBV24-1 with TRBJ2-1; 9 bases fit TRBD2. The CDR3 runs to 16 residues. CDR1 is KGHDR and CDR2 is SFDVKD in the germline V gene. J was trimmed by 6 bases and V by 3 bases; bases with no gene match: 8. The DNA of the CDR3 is TGTGCCACCAGTGATCGGCGGGGGGGTACCCTCAATGAGCAGTTCTTC. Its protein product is CATSDRRGGTLNEQFF.

The CDR3 DNA reads TGTGCCAGCAGCAGAAGACAGGGGGGCACCGGGGAGCTGTTTTTT. As protein: CASSRRQGGTGELFF. This chain links TRBV5-4 with TRBJ2-2, with 9 bases identical to TRBD1. Germline V gene lookup returns CDR1 SGHNT and CDR2 YYREEE (reference sequence). The CDR3 has 15 residues. Trimming removed 4 bases from V and 4 bases from J; junction bases left unmatched: 5.

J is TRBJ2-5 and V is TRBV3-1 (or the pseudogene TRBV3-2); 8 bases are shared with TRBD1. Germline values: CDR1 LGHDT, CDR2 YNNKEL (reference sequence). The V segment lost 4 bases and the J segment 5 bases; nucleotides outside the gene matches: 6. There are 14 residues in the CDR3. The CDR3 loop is CASSRQGLRETQYF. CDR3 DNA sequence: TGTGCCAGCAGCCGACAGGGGCTAAGGGAGACCCAGTACTTC.

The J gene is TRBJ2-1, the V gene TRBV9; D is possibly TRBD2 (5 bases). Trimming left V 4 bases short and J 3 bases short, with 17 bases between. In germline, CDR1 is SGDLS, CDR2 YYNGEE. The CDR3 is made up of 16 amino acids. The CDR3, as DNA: TGTGCCAGCAGCCCCCGCGTTAGCGAGAGCTACAATGAGCAGTTCTTC. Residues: CASSPRVSESYNEQFF.

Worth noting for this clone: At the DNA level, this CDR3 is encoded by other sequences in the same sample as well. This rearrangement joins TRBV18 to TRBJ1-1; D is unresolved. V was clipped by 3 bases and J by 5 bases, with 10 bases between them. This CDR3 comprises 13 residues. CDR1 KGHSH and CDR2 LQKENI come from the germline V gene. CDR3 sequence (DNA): TGTGCCAGCTCACCCCCCCCAGGAACTGAAGCTTTCTTT. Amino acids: CASSPPPGTEAFF. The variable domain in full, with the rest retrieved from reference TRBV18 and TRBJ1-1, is NAGVMQNPRHLVRRRGQEARLRCSPMKGHSHVYWYRQLPEEGLKFMVYLQKENIIDESGMPKERFSAEFPKEGPSILRIQQVVRGDSAAYFCASSPPPGTEAFFGQGTRLTVV.

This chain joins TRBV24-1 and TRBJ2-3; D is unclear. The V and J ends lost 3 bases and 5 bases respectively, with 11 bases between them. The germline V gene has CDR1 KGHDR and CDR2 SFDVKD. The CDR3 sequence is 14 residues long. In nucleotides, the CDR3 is TGTGCCACCAGTGATCCCGGCCCCAGAGATACGCAGTATTTT. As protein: CATSDPGPRDTQYF.

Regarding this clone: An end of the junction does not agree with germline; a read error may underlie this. The DNA of the CDR3 is TGTGCCAGTAGTTTAGACTCTGGAAACACCATATATTTT. Translated, it gives CASSLDSGNTIYF. The J gene is TRBJ1-3, the V gene TRBV19; no firm D call. Germline values: CDR1 LNHDA, CDR2 SQIVND (reference sequence). CDR3 length: 13 amino acids.

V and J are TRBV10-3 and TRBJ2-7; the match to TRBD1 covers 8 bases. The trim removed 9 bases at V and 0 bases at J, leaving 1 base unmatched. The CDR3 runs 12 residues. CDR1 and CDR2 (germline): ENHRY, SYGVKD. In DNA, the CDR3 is TGTGCCATACAGGGGGGCTCCTACGAGCAGTACTTC. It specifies CAIQGGSYEQYF.

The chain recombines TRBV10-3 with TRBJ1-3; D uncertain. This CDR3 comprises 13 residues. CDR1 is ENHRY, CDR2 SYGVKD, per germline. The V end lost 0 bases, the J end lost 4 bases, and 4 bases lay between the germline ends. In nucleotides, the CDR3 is TGTGCCATCAGTGAGTCGGAAGGAAACACCATATATTTT. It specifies CAISESEGNTIYF.

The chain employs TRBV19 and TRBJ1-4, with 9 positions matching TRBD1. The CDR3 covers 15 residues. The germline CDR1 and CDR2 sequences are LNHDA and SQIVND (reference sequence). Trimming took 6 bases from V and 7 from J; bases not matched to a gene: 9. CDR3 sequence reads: CASRRTGADSEKLFF. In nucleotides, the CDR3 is TGTGCCAGTAGGCGGACAGGGGCTGATAGTGAAAAACTGTTTTTT.

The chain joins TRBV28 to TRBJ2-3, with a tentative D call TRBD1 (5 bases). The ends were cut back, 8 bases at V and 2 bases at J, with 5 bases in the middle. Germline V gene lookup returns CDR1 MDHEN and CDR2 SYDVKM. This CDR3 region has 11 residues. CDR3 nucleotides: TGTGCCAGCGGGGCCACAGATACGCAGTATTTT. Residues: CASGATDTQYF.

The CDR3 bases are TGTGCCTGGACTGGATCCCCTTTACAAGAGACCCAGTACTTC. Translating it yields CAWTGSPLQETQYF. The rearrangement joins TRBV30 to TRBJ2-5, with D unresolved. Germline-derived CDR1 and CDR2 are GTSNPN and SVGIG (reference sequence). V was clipped by 4 bases and J by 2 bases, with 14 bases between them. The CDR3 consists of 14 residues.

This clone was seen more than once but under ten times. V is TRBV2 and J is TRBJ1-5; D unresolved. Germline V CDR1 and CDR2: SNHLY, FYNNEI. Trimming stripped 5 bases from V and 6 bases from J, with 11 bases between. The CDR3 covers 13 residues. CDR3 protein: CASSKGLSQPQHF. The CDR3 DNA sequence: TGTGCCAGCAGTAAAGGGCTGAGTCAGCCCCAGCATTTT.

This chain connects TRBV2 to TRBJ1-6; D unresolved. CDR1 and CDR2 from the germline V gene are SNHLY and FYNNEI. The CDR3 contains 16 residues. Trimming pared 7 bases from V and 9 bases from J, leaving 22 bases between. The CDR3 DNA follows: TGTGCCAGCACCGAGGAGGCCACCGAGGTTGGTTCACCCCTCCACTTT. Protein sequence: CASTEEATEVGSPLHF.